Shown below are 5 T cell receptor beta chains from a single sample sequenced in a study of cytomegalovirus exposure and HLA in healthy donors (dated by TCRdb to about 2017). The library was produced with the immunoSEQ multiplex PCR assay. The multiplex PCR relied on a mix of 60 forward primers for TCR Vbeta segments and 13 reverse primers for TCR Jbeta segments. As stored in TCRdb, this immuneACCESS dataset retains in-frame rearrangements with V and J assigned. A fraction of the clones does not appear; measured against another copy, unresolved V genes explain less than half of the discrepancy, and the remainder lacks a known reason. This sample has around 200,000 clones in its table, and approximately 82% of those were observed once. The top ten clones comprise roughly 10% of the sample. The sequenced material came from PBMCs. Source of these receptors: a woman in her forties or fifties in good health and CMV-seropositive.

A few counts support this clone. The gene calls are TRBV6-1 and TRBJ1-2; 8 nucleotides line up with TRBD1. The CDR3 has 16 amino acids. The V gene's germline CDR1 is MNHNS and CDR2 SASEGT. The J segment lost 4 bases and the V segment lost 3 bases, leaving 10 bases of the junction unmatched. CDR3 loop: CASSDGQGSDGYGYTF. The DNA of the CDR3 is TGTGCCAGCAGTGACGGACAGGGCTCGGACGGCTATGGCTACACCTTC.

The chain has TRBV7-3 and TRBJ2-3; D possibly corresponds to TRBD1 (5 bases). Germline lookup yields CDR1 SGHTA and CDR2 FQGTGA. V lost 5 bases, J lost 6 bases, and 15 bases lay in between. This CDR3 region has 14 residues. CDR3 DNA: TGTGCCAGCAGCCCGACTGGGGCCAAGGATACGCAGTATTTT. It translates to CASSPTGAKDTQYF.

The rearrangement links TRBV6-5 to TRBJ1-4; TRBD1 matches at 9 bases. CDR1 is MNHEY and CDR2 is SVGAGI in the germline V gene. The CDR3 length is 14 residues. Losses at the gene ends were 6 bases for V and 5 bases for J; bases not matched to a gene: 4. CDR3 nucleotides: TGTGCCAGCAGCTACACAGGGGGCAATGAAAAACTGTTTTTT. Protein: CASSYTGGNEKLFF.

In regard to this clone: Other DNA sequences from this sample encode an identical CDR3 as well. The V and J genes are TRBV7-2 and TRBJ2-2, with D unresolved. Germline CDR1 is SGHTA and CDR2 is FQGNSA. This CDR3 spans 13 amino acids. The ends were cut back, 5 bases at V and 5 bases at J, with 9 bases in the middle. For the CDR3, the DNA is TGTGCCAGCAGCCCCCACGGTACCGGGGAGCTGTTTTTT. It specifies CASSPHGTGELFF.

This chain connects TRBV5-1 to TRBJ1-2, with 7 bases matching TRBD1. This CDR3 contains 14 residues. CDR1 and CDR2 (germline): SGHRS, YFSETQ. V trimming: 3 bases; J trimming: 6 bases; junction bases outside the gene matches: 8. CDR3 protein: CASSYGTGEHGYTF. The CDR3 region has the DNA TGCGCCAGCAGCTATGGTACAGGGGAGCATGGCTACACCTTC.